Listed here is a single T cell receptor beta chain. Germline V gene sequence: CDR1 LGHDT, CDR2 YNNKEL (reference sequence). The V end was cut by 0 bases, the J end by 9 bases, with 11 bases between. This CDR3 comprises 13 residues. This sample stems from a study of blood T cell repertoires in COVID-19. Background on the study: COVID-19 samples from acute and convalescent phases originated in the United States, Italy and Spain. PBMCs, B-cell-depleted T cells, or T cells were the source of the cDNA or gDNA that made up the material.

Original processing notes: Reference gene primer amplification gave nucleated cell count estimates. Some clones are missing from TCRdb's copy, which holds only in-frame ones; the method was immunoSEQ multiplex PCR. V and J calls and clone size are copied from that table; D and trimming were computed from the DNA. In the table there are approximately 290,000 clones, about nine tenths of which are singletons. Sequencing input: peripheral blood. V and J are TRBV3-1 (or the pseudogene TRBV3-2) and TRBJ1-2; D is undetermined. This receptor was identified in a woman aged 55-75 years with acute or convalescent COVID-19. In DNA form, the CDR3 reads TGTGCCAGCAGCCAAGATTTTGCAGTTAGCTACACCTTC. This translates into CASSQDFAVSYTF.